This T cell receptor beta chain was recovered during a study of blood T cell repertoires in COVID-19. The table came from immunoSEQ multiplex PCR; TCRdb's copy has only in-frame clones and leaves some out. Of about half a million clones listed, 80% to 90% are singletons. The material sequenced was peripheral blood. This TCR came from a human donor in a cohort sampled during active COVID-19.

The CDR3 DNA reads TGTGCCAGCAGTTACTCGACCCAACAGGGGACCGGGGAGCTGTTTTTT. Its protein product is CASSYSTQQGTGELFF. The chain combines TRBV6-2 or TRBV6-3 with TRBJ2-2; 7 bases are shared with TRBD1. Germline CDR1 and CDR2: MNHEY and SVGEGT. CDR3 length: 16 amino acids. Trimming cost V 0 bases and J 5 bases; bases outside gene matches: 6.